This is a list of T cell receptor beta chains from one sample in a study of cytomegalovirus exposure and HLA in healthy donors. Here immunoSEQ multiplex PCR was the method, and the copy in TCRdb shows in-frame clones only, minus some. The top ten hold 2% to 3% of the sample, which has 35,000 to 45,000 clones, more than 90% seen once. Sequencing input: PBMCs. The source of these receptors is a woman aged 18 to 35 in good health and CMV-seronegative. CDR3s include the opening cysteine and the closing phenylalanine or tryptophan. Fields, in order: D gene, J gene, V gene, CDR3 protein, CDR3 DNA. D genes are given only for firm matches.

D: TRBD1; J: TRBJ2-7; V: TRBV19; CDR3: CASSFRQGADEQYF; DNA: TGTGCCAGTAGTTTCCGACAGGGGGCTGACGAGCAGTACTTC
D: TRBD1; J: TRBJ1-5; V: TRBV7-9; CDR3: CASSQGQGANSNQPQHF; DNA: TGTGCCAGCAGCCAGGGACAGGGGGCCAATAGCAATCAGCCCCAGCATTTT
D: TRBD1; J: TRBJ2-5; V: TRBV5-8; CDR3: CASSLVVGTGGETQYF; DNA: TGTGCCAGCAGCTTGGTAGTCGGGACAGGGGGAGAGACCCAGTACTTC
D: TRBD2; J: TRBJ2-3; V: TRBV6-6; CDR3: CASQSGRASTDTQYF; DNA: TGTGCCAGCCAAAGCGGGAGGGCCAGCACAGATACGCAGTATTTT
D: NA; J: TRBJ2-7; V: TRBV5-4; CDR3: CASSLAGGTYEQYF; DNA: TGTGCCAGCAGCTTGGCCGGAGGCACCTACGAGCAGTACTTC
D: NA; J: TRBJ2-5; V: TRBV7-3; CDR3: CASSQGGTQYF; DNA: TGTGCCAGCAGCCAAGGGGGGACCCAGTACTTC
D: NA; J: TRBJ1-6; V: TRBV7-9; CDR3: CASSSRVDSPLHF; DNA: TGTGCCAGCAGTAGCCGGGTAGATTCACCCCTCCACTTT
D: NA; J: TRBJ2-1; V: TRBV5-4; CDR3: CASSLASGVRNEQFF; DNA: TGTGCCAGCAGCTTGGCATCAGGGGTGAGGAATGAGCAGTTCTTC
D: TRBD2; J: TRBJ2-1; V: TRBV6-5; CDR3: CASCQLAGSYNEQFF; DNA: TGTGCCAGCTGTCAACTAGCGGGCTCCTACAATGAGCAGTTCTTC
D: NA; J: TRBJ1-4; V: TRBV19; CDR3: CASAAFNEKLFF; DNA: TGTGCCAGCGCGGCTTTTAATGAAAAACTGTTTTTT
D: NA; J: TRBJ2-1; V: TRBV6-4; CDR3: CASKIHGSYNEQFF; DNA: TGTGCCAGCAAAATCCACGGGTCCTACAATGAGCAGTTCTTC
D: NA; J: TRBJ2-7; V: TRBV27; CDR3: CASSLGYRTTYPYEQYF; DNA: TGTGCCAGCAGTTTAGGATATAGGACAACATACCCCTACGAGCAGTACTTC
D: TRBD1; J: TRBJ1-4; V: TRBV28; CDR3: CASSFGGQGGNEKLFF; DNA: TGTGCCAGCAGTTTCGGGGGACAGGGGGGTAATGAAAAACTGTTTTTT